Listed here are 17 T cell receptor beta chains from one sample, sequenced in a study of T cells after somatic rescue of genetic block (TCRdb year 2020). The method was the immunoSEQ multiplex PCR assay. TCRdb retrieved this table from immuneACCESS and kept in-frame rearrangements only. Not all clones are present; in checked studies, unresolved V genes account for under half, and no reason is known for the remainder. The sample includes about 110,000 clones, with around nine tenths observed a single time. 1.4% of the sample is taken by the ten largest. The sequencing sample was made of peripheral blood mononuclear cells (PBMCs). These receptors all come from a woman aged 18 to 35.

This rearrangement joins TRBV19 to TRBJ1-2; maybe TRBD1 (6 bases). The germline V gene encodes CDR1 LNHDA and CDR2 SQIVND (reference sequence). V was pared by 6 bases and J by 5 bases, with 13 bases between. This CDR3 contains 13 residues. The CDR3 nucleotides are TGTGCCAGTAGCCTGGACAGCAGTTATGGCTACACCTTC. Its protein product is CASSLDSSYGYTF.

CDR3 region: CASSFKRGGTGELFF. The CDR3 coding sequence is TGTGCCAGCAGTTTTAAGCGGGGGGGAACCGGGGAGCTGTTTTTT. The genes are TRBV28 and TRBJ2-2; 10 bases line up with TRBD2. Germline V gives CDR1 MDHEN, CDR2 SYDVKM. The CDR3 has 15 amino acids. J gave up 5 bases and V 3 bases, and 3 bases lay outside the gene matches.

This clone has only a few counts. This chain uses TRBV29-1 with TRBJ1-1; D gene uncertain. The CDR3 covers 14 residues. V lost 4 bases, J lost 5 bases, and 17 bases lay in between. Germline V lookup: CDR1 SQVTM, CDR2 ANQGSEA. CDR3 sequence: CSVVQQVIGTEAFF. CDR3 in DNA: TGCAGCGTTGTTCAGCAGGTCATCGGAACTGAAGCTTTCTTT.

The sample holds a few counts of this clone. The genes are TRBV29-1 and TRBJ1-2; D is perhaps TRBD1 (6 bases). CDR3 length: 15 amino acids. In germline, CDR1 is SQVTM, CDR2 ANQGSEA. Trimming took 8 bases from V and 0 from J, leaving 19 bases between them. The CDR3 region is CSIRDTVPPNYGYTF. In DNA, the CDR3 is TGCAGCATCCGGGACACCGTTCCTCCTAACTATGGCTACACCTTC.

The chain carries TRBV28 and TRBJ1-1, with D hard to call. The V and J ends lost 3 bases and 8 bases respectively, with 13 bases between them. CDR3 size: 13 residues. CDR1 is MDHEN and CDR2 is SYDVKM in the germline V gene. CDR3 region: CASSLIHPPEAFF. CDR3 DNA sequence: TGTGCCAGCAGTTTGATTCACCCACCCGAAGCTTTCTTT.

The chain recombines TRBV5-4 with TRBJ2-3; D unresolved. Deletions cut 0 bases from V and 0 bases from J, with 2 bases between. The CDR3 spans 13 residues. Per the germline V gene, CDR1 is SGHNT and CDR2 is YYREEE (reference sequence). This CDR3 is CASSLGSTDTQYF. The DNA for the CDR3 is TGTGCCAGCAGCTTGGGAAGCACAGATACGCAGTATTTT.

This chain joins TRBV30 and TRBJ1-5; TRBD1 aligns across 8 bases. The CDR3 totals 15 residues. V was clipped by 2 bases and J by 2 bases; unmatched bases: 5. Germline loops: CDR1 GTSNPN, CDR2 SVGIG (reference sequence). The CDR3 coding sequence is TGTGCCTGGAGTCAGGACAGGGTTGGCAATCAGCCCCAGCATTTT. It specifies CAWSQDRVGNQPQHF.

This chain links TRBV6-5 with TRBJ2-7; the D is unclear. Germline V gene lookup returns CDR1 MNHEY and CDR2 SVGAGI. CDR3 length equals 15 residues. Trimming cost V 0 bases and J 2 bases, with 11 bases left between them. CDR3 nucleotide sequence: TGTGCCAGCAGTTACTCGATGATCCAAGCCTACGAGCAGTACTTC. Its translation is CASSYSMIQAYEQYF.

V gene TRBV6-5 combines with J gene TRBJ1-6; tentative D call: TRBD1 (5 bases). The CDR3 loop spans 15 amino acids. V dropped 5 bases and J dropped 8 bases, with 16 bases sitting between them. Germline CDR1 MNHEY, CDR2 SVGAGI. The CDR3: CASSPGRGTYSPLHF. The DNA for the CDR3 is TGTGCCAGCAGTCCGGGACGAGGGACCTATTCACCCCTCCACTTT.

This rearrangement joins TRBV5-1 to TRBJ2-1; possible D gene TRBD1, 5 bases. Germline lookup yields CDR1 SGHRS and CDR2 YFSETQ. The V gene lost 5 bases and the J gene lost 6 bases, with 18 bases spanning the gap. The CDR3 totals 15 residues. In DNA, the CDR3 is TGCGCCAGCAGAACTCAGGGAAAGGGTGGCAATGAGCAGTTCTTC. It translates to CASRTQGKGGNEQFF.

The chain is built from TRBV4-3 and TRBJ2-1; TRBD2 matches at 7 bases. CDR1 and CDR2 from the germline V gene are LGHNA and YSLEER. V shed 4 bases, J shed 7 bases, and the junction held 13 bases outside the gene matches. CDR3 length equals 16 residues. The CDR3 sequence is CASSPRGAGVVNEQFF. The CDR3 nucleotides are TGCGCCAGCAGCCCCCGAGGGGCGGGGGTGGTTAATGAGCAGTTCTTC.

V gene TRBV5-4 combines with J gene TRBJ2-5; D ambiguous. This CDR3 has 15 amino acids. CDR1 is SGHNT and CDR2 is YYREEE in the germline V gene (reference sequence). V lost 0 bases, J lost 2 bases, and 11 bases lay in between. CDR3 amino acids: CASSLAGDLQETQYF. The CDR3 coding sequence is TGTGCCAGCAGCTTGGCTGGTGACTTGCAAGAGACCCAGTACTTC.

V and J are TRBV4-1 and TRBJ1-1; D might be TRBD1 (6 bases). This CDR3 comprises 13 residues. The V end was cut by 4 bases, the J end by 4 bases, with 10 bases between. Germline assignment: CDR1 MGHRA and CDR2 YSYEKL. The DNA for the CDR3 is TGCGCCAGCAGCCCCATGGACAGCACTGAAGCTTTCTTT. Its translation is CASSPMDSTEAFF.

The CDR3 bases are TGTGCTAGTGTTCCCGACAGGGTCAATCAGCCCCAGCATTTT. It is translated as CASVPDRVNQPQHF. The J gene is TRBJ1-5, the V gene TRBV12-5; 7 positions match TRBD1. V trimming: 7 bases; J trimming: 3 bases; junction bases outside the gene matches: 6. This CDR3 region has 14 residues. Germline values: CDR1 LGHNT, CDR2 FRNRAP.

V usage is TRBV7-9 and J usage is TRBJ1-5, with D perhaps matching TRBD1 (5 bases). Germline values: CDR1 SEHNR, CDR2 FQNEAQ (reference sequence). Trimming removed 1 base from V and 0 bases from J, with 7 bases in between. This CDR3 has 15 amino acids. The CDR3 region is CASSLGGYSNQPQHF. The DNA of the CDR3 is TGTGCCAGCAGCTTAGGGGGGTATAGCAATCAGCCCCAGCATTTT.

The chain carries TRBV12-5 and TRBJ1-1; 7 nucleotides align to TRBD1. The V segment lost 5 bases and the J segment 2 bases; nucleotides outside the gene matches: 2. Germline V gene lookup returns CDR1 LGHNT and CDR2 FRNRAP. This CDR3 is built from 13 residues. CDR3 sequence (DNA): TGTGCTAGTGGTGACAGGGCTAACACTGAAGCTTTCTTT. Translation: CASGDRANTEAFF. Full variable domain (outside the CDR3, taken from reference TRBV12-5 and TRBJ1-1): DARVTQTPRHKVTEMGQEVTMRCQPILGHNTVFWYRQTMMQGLELLAYFRNRAPLDDSGMPKDRFSAEMPDATLATLKIQPSEPRDSAVYFCASGDRANTEAFFGQGTRLTVV.

This rearrangement joins TRBV11-3 to TRBJ2-5; D gene unclear. The CDR3 runs 14 residues. V was shortened by 6 bases and J by 1 base, with 12 bases between the two germline ends. The germline CDR1 and CDR2 sequences are SGHNT and YENEEA. The CDR3 region has the DNA TGTGCCAGCAGGTCACCGTGGTCCCAAGAGACCCAGTACTTC. Translation: CASRSPWSQETQYF.